These 10 T cell receptor beta chains were all obtained from the same sample, sequenced in a study of beta chain features in type 1 diabetes. Study observations and caveats: All four CD4+ subsets from Type 1 diabetes patients carried moderately but significantly shorter TCRB CDR3s.

Expressed TCRB transcripts were sequenced because the entire RNA isolate underwent reverse transcription. Profiled with immunoSEQ multiplex PCR; TCRdb holds only in-frame clones, not every one. Of 50,000 to 65,000 clones listed, under 50% are singletons. What these receptors recognize is not known. The sequencing input was Tregs from blood. All receptors derive from a man aged 25-45 years with type 1 diabetes.

The gene calls are TRBV9 and TRBJ1-1; 8 bases are shared with TRBD1. V was pared by 6 bases and J by 0 bases, with 13 bases of the junction left unmatched. This CDR3 region has 17 residues. Germline lookup yields CDR1 SGDLS and CDR2 YYNGEE. The CDR3: CASTAGTGIFLNTEAFF. The CDR3 bases are TGTGCCAGCACCGCCGGGACAGGAATTTTTTTGAACACTGAAGCTTTCTTT.

This chain connects TRBV2 to TRBJ1-5; 8 nucleotides line up with TRBD1. CDR3 size: 14 residues. The V and J ends lost 2 bases and 6 bases, in that order; junction bases with no gene match: 3. Germline V gene lookup returns CDR1 SNHLY and CDR2 FYNNEI. CDR3 nucleotides: TGTGCCAGCAGTGAACAGGGGGCGACTCAGCCCCAGCATTTT. Its translation: CASSEQGATQPQHF.

This clone was found a few times. The V call is TRBV7-8, the J call TRBJ2-1, with 8 positions matching TRBD1. Germline V lookup: CDR1 SGHVS, CDR2 FQNEAQ. Unmatched junction bases numbered 8, after V lost 2 bases and J lost 8 bases. CDR3 length: 15 residues. The CDR3 loop reads CASSLRQGAIDEQFF. CDR3 DNA: TGTGCCAGCAGCTTACGTCAGGGGGCAATCGATGAGCAGTTCTTC.

V and J are TRBV10-2 and TRBJ2-7; perhaps TRBD1 as D (6 bases). The V end lost 2 bases, the J end lost 6 bases, and 8 bases lay between the germline ends. CDR1 and CDR2 from the germline V gene are WSHSY and SAAADI. This CDR3 is built from 12 residues. This CDR3 is CASSENRVEQYF. The CDR3, as DNA: TGCGCCAGCAGTGAGAACAGGGTCGAGCAGTACTTC.

The V and J genes are TRBV6-1 and TRBJ1-1; D gene uncertain. Trimming stripped 5 bases from V and 8 bases from J, with 12 bases between. From germline, CDR1 is MNHNS and CDR2 SASEGT. CDR3 length: 12 amino acids. CDR3 nucleotide sequence: TGTGCCAGCAGTCTGGGCTCGCGCGAAGCTTTCTTT. This translates into CASSLGSREAFF.

The chain links TRBV5-1 to TRBJ2-3; D is uncertain. Trimming shortened V by 3 bases and J by 0 bases, and 8 bases separated the two germline ends. This CDR3 contains 14 residues. In germline, CDR1 is SGHRS, CDR2 YFSETQ. The CDR3 coding sequence is TGCGCCAGCAGCTCTTATATGAGCACAGATACGCAGTATTTT. It codes for CASSSYMSTDTQYF. The complete variable domain, with remaining parts taken from reference TRBV5-1 and TRBJ2-3, reads KAGVTQTPRYLIKTRGQQVTLSCSPISGHRSVSWYQQTPGQGLQFLFEYFSETQRNKGNFPGRFSGRQFSNSRSEMNVSTLELGDSALYLCASSSYMSTDTQYFGPGTRLTVL.

The chain uses TRBV6-5 and TRBJ1-2, with D hard to call. V lost 2 bases and J 4 bases, leaving 11 bases between the germline ends. Germline CDR1 and CDR2: MNHEY and SVGAGI. This CDR3 contains 14 residues. The CDR3 sequence is CASSYVSGSYGYTF. CDR3 nucleotide sequence: TGTGCCAGCAGTTACGTGTCAGGAAGCTATGGCTACACCTTC.

This clone was counted a few times. This chain joins TRBV6-6 and TRBJ2-7; unclear D gene. Looked up from germline, CDR1 is MNHNY and CDR2 is SVGAGI (reference sequence). The CDR3 extends over 11 amino acids. Trimming cost V 5 bases and J 6 bases, with 8 bases left between them. The CDR3 here is CASSEHLEQYF. The CDR3, as DNA: TGTGCCAGCAGTGAACATCTCGAGCAGTACTTC.

The rearrangement joins TRBV7-3 to TRBJ2-1; TRBD2 matches 12 bases. Germline trimming cut 5 bases from V and 6 bases from J; bases unmatched to any gene: 5. The CDR3 has 15 amino acids. Looked up from germline, CDR1 is SGHTA and CDR2 is FQGTGA. The CDR3 nucleotides read TGTGCCAGCAGCATGGGACTAGCGGGCCGCAATGAGCAGTTCTTC. Protein sequence: CASSMGLAGRNEQFF.

The chain combines TRBV9 with TRBJ1-1; tentatively, D is TRBD1 (5 bases). V lost 4 bases and J 1 base, leaving 8 bases between the germline ends. Germline assignment: CDR1 SGDLS and CDR2 YYNGEE. This CDR3 spans 13 amino acids. CDR3 coding DNA: TGTGCCAGCAGCATCACAGGGAACACTGAAGCTTTCTTT. It translates to CASSITGNTEAFF.